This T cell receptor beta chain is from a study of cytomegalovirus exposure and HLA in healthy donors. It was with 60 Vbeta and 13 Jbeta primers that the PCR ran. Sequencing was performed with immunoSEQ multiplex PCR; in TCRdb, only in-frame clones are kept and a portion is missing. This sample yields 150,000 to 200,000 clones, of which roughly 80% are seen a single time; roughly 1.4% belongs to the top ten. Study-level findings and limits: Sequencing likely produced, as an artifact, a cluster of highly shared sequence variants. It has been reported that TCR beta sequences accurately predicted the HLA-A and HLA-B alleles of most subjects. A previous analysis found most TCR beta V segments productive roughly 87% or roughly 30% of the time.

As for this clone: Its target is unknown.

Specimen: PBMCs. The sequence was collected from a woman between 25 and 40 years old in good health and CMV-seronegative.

CDR3 amino acids: CASGRVGEGRPLEQYF. The CDR3, as DNA: TGTGCCAGCGGACGGGTAGGGGAGGGGCGACCCCTCGAGCAGTACTTC. The chain links TRBV2 to TRBJ2-7; 7 nucleotides agree with TRBD2. Looked up from germline, CDR1 is SNHLY and CDR2 is FYNNEI. The CDR3 sequence is 16 residues long. Trimming removed 8 bases from V and 6 bases from J; junction bases left unmatched: 19. The full variable domain, completed using reference TRBV2 and TRBJ2-7, is EPEVTQTPSHQVTQMGQEVILRCVPISNHLYFYWYRQILGQKVEFLVSFYNNEISEKSEIFDDQFSVERPDGSNFTLKIRSTKLEDSAMYFCASGRVGEGRPLEQYFGPGTRLTVT.